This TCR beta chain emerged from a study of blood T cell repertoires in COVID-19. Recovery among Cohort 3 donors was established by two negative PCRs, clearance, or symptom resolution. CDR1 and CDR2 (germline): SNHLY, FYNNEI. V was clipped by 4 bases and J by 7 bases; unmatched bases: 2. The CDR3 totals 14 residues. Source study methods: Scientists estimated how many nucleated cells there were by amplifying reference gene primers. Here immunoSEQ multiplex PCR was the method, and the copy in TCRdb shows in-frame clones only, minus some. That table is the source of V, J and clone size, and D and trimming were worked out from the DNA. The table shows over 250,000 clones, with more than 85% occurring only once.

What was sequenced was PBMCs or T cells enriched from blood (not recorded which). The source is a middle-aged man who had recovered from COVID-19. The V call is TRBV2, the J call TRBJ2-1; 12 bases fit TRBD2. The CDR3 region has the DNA TGTGCCAGCAGTGGACTAGCGGGAGTAAATGAGCAGTTCTTC. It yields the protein CASSGLAGVNEQFF.